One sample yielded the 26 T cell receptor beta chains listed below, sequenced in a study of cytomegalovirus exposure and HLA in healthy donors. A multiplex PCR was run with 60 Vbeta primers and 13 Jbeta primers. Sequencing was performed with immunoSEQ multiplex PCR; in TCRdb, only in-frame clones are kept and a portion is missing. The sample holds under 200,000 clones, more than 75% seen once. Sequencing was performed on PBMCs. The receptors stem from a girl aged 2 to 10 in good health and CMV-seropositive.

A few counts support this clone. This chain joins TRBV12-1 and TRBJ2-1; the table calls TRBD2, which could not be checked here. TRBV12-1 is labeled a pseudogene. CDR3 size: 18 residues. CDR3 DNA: TGTGCCAGCAGCTTCCGAGGACTAGCGGGAGCGGCCTACAATGAGCAGTTCTTC. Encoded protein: CASSFRGLAGAAYNEQFF.

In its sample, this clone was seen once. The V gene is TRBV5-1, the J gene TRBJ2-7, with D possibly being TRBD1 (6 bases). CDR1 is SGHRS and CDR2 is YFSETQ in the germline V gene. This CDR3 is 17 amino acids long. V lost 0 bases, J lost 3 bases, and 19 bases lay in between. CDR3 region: CASSLAGTLSPYYEQYF. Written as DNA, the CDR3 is TGCGCCAGCAGCTTGGCCGGGACACTTAGTCCCTACTACGAGCAGTACTTC. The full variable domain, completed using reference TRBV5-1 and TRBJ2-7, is KAGVTQTPRYLIKTRGQQVTLSCSPISGHRSVSWYQQTPGQGLQFLFEYFSETQRNKGNFPGRFSGRQFSNSRSEMNVSTLELGDSALYLCASSLAGTLSPYYEQYFGPGTRLTVT.

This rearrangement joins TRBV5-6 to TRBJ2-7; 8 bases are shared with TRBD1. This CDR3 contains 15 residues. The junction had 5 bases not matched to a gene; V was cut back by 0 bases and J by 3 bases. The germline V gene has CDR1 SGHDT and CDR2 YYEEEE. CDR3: CASSLGTGKGYEQYF. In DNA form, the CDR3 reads TGTGCCAGCAGCTTGGGGACAGGGAAAGGCTACGAGCAGTACTTC.

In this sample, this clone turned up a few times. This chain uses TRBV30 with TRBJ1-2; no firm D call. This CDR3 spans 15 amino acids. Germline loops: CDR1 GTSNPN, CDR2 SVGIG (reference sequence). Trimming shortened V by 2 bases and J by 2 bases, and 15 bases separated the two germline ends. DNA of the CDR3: TGTGCCTGGAGTATAGGGCAGACTATAAACTATGGCTACACCTTC. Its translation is CAWSIGQTINYGYTF. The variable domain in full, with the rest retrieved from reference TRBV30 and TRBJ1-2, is SQTIHQWPATLVQPVGSPLSLECTVEGTSNPNLYWYRQAAGRGLQLLFYSVGIGQISSEVPQNLSASRPQDRQFILSSKKLLLSDSGFYLCAWSIGQTINYGYTFGSGTRLTVV.

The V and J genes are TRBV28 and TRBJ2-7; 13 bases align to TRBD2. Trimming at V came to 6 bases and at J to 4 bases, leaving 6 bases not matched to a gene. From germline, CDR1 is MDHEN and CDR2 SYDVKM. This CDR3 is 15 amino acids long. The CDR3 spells CASSPGTSGVYEQYF. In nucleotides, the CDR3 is TGTGCCAGCAGCCCCGGGACTAGCGGGGTGTACGAGCAGTACTTC.

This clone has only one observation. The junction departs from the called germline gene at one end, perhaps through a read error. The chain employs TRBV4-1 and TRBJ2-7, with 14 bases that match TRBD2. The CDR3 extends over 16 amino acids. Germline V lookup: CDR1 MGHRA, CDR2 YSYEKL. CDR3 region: CASSQPRLAGGYGQYF. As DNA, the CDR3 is TGCGCCAGCAGCCAACCCCGACTAGCGGGAGGGTACGGGCAGTACTTC.

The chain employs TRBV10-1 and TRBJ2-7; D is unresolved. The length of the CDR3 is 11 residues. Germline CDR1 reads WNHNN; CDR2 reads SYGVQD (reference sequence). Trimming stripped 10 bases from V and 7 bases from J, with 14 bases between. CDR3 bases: TGCGCCATCCGGTCGGCGGTTGAGCAGTACTTC. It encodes CAIRSAVEQYF.

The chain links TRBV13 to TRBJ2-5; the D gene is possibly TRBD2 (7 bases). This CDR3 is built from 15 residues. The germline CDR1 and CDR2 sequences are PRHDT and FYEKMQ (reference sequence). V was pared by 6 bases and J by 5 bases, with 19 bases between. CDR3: CASRDSGRGGETQYF. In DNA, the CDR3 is TGTGCCAGCAGGGACTCCGGCAGGGGAGGGGAGACCCAGTACTTC.

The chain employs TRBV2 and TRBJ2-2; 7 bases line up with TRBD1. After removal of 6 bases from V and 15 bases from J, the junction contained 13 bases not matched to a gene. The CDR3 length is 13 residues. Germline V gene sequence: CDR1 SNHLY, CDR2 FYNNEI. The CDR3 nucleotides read TGTGCCAGCAGAGAAATAGACAGGGTGACGTTGTTTTTT. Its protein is CASREIDRVTLFF.

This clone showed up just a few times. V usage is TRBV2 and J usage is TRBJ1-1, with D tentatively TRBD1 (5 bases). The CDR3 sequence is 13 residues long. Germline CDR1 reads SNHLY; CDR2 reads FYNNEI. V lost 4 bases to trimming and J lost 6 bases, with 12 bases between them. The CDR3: CASSGLQESEAFF. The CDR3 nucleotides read TGTGCCAGCAGTGGGTTACAGGAATCTGAAGCTTTCTTT.

The CDR3 region has the DNA TGTGCCAGCAGCCGAGCCCGGTCCTCCTACGAGCAGTACTTC. Its translation: CASSRARSSYEQYF. This chain connects TRBV11-2 to TRBJ2-7; D not resolved. The germline V gene has CDR1 SGHAT and CDR2 FQNNGV. The CDR3 has 14 residues. V gave up 5 bases and J gave up 0 bases, with 11 bases separating them.

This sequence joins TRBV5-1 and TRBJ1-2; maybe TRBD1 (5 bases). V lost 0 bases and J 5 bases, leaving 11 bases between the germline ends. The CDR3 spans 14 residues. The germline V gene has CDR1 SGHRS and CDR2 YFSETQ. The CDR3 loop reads CASSLGGHRYGYTF. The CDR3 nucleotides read TGCGCCAGCAGCTTGGGCGGACACCGGTATGGCTACACCTTC.

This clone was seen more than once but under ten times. The DNA for the CDR3 is TGTGCCAGCAGCCGGGACAGGGATAGTTTCTTC. Translating gives CASSRDRDSFF. The chain employs TRBV5-6 and TRBJ2-1; 9 bases line up with TRBD1. This CDR3 region has 11 residues. V shed 4 bases, J shed 16 bases, and the junction held 6 bases outside the gene matches. Germline V CDR1 and CDR2: SGHDT, YYEEEE.

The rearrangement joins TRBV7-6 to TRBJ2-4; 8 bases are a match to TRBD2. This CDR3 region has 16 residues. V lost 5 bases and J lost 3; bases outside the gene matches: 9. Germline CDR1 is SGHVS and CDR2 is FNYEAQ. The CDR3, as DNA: TGTGCCAGCAGCGCGAAAGCGGGACTAGACAAAAACATTCAGTACTTC. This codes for CASSAKAGLDKNIQYF.

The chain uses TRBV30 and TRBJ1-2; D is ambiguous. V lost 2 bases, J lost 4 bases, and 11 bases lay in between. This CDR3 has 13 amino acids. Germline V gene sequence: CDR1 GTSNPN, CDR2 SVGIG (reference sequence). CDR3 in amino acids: CAWSFGDPYGYTF. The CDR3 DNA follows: TGTGCCTGGAGTTTCGGGGATCCCTATGGCTACACCTTC.

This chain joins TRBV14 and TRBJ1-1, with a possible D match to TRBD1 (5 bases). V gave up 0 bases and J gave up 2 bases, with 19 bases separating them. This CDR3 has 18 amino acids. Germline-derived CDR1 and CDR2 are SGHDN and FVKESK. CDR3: CASSQDRVMAAANTEAFF. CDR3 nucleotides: TGTGCCAGCAGCCAAGACAGGGTAATGGCAGCCGCAAACACTGAAGCTTTCTTT.

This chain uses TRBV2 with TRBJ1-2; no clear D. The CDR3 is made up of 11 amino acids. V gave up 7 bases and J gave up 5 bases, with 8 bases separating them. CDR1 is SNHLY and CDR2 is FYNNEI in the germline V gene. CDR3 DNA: TGTGCCAGCAAGCTTTATTATGGCTACACCTTC. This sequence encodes CASKLYYGYTF.

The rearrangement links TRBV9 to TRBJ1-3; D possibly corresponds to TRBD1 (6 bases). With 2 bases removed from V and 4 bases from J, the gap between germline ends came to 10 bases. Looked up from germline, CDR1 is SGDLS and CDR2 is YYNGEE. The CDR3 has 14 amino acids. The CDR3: CASSVGTSGNTIYF. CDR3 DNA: TGTGCCAGCAGCGTGGGGACATCGGGAAACACCATATATTTT.

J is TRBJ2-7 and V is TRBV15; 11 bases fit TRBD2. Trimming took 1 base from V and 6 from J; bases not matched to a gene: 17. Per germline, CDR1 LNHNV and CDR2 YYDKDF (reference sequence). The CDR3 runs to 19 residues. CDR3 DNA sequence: TGTGCCACCAGCAGAGTCTCGCTAATGTTACTAGCGGGAGTGACCGAGCAGTACTTC. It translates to CATSRVSLMLLAGVTEQYF.

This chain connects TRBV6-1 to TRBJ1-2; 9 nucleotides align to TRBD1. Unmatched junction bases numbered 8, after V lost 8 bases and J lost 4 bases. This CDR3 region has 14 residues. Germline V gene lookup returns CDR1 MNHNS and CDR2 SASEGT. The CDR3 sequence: CASDLTGGIYGYTF. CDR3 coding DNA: TGTGCCAGCGACCTGACAGGGGGGATCTATGGCTACACCTTC.

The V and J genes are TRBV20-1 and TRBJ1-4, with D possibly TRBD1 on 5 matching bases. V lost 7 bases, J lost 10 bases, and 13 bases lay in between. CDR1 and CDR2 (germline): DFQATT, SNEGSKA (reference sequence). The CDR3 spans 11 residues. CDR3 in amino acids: CSGGTGGKLFF. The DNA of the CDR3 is TGCAGTGGAGGGACCGGGGGAAAACTGTTTTTT.

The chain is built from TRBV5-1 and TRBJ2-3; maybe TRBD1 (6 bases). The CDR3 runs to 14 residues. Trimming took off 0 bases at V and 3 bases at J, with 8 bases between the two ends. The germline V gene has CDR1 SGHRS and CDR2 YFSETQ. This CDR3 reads CASSLGQATDTQYF. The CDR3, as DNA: TGCGCCAGCAGCTTGGGACAGGCTACAGATACGCAGTATTTT. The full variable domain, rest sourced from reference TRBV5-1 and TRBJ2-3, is KAGVTQTPRYLIKTRGQQVTLSCSPISGHRSVSWYQQTPGQGLQFLFEYFSETQRNKGNFPGRFSGRQFSNSRSEMNVSTLELGDSALYLCASSLGQATDTQYFGPGTRLTVL.

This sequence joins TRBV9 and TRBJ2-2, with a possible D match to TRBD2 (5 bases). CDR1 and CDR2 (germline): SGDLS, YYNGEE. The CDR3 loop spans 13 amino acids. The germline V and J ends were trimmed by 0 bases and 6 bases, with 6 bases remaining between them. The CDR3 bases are TGTGCCAGCAGCGTAGATAGCGCCGGGGAGCTGTTTTTT. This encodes CASSVDSAGELFF.

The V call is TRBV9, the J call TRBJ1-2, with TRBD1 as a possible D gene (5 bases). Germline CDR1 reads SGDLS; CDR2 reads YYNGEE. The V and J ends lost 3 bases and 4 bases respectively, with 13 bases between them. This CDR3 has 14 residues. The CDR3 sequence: CASSAGSRIYGYTF. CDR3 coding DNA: TGTGCCAGCAGCGCAGGGTCCAGGATCTATGGCTACACCTTC.

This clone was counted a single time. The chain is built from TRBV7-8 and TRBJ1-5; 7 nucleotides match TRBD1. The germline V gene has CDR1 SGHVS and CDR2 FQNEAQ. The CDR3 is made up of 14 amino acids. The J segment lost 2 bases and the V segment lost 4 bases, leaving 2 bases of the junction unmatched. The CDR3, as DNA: TGTGCCAGCAGCTACGACAGGGGCAATCAGCCCCAGCATTTT. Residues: CASSYDRGNQPQHF.

CDR3 in DNA: TGTGCCTGGGGACTAGCGGGAGGGCCAATAGATACGCAGTATTTT. Its translation: CAWGLAGGPIDTQYF. The gene calls are TRBV30 and TRBJ2-3, with TRBD2 matching 15 bases. This CDR3 comprises 15 residues. Germline V lookup: CDR1 GTSNPN, CDR2 SVGIG (reference sequence). V shed 5 bases, J shed 5 bases, and the junction held 5 bases outside the gene matches.